The 15 T cell receptor beta chains given below trace back to one sample, sequenced in a study of identical twins. TCRdb recomputed calls from the 5' RACE reads with MiXCR, one row per CDR3 protein. The sample contains about 340,000 distinct CDR3 sequences, 12% of which appear only once. The same sample was also used in a study of yellow fever vaccine responses in identical twins.

Sequencing was carried out using CD8+ T cells sorted from blood. The source is a woman between 18 and 29 years old in good health.

The J gene is TRBJ1-2, the V gene TRBV12-3 or TRBV12-4, with 10 bases aligning to TRBD1. The CDR3 spans 13 residues. With V trimmed by 4 bases and J by 6 bases, 2 bases remained unmatched. The CDR3 nucleotides are TGTGCCAGCAGTTCCGGGACAGGGGATGGCTACACCTTC. Protein sequence: CASSSGTGDGYTF.

This clonotype was observed a few times. The CDR3 loop reads CASSPQGLLDYNEQFF. The CDR3 DNA is TGTGCCAGCAGTCCACAGGGTTTGCTGGACTACAATGAGCAGTTCTTC. This chain links TRBV27 with TRBJ2-1; D is perhaps TRBD1 (6 bases). The length of the CDR3 is 16 residues. CDR1 is MNHEY and CDR2 is SMNVEV in the germline V gene (reference sequence). Deletions cut 5 bases from V and 3 bases from J, with 17 bases between.

A few counts support this clonotype. The rearrangement joins TRBV14 to TRBJ2-5; D possibly corresponds to TRBD2 (6 bases). Germline CDR1 SGHDN, CDR2 FVKESK. The length of the CDR3 is 11 residues. Trimming shortened V by 4 bases and J by 13 bases, and 13 bases separated the two germline ends. In DNA, the CDR3 is TGTGCCAGCAGCCCGTCGGGGGAATTGTACTTC. Protein sequence: CASSPSGELYF.

In its sample, this clonotype was seen a few times. The chain uses TRBV28 and TRBJ2-1; 8 bases are shared with TRBD2. The CDR3 has 16 residues. V dropped 6 bases and J dropped 0; count of bases not matched to a gene: 7. CDR1 and CDR2 from the germline V gene are MDHEN and SYDVKM. The CDR3 nucleotides read TGTGCCAGCAGCACATTGACTAGCGCCTCCTACAATGAGCAGTTCTTC. This translates into CASSTLTSASYNEQFF. Variable domain in full (rest from reference TRBV28 and TRBJ2-1): DVKVTQSSRYLVKRTGEKVFLECVQDMDHENMFWYRQDPGLGLRLIYFSYDVKMKEKGDIPEGYSVSREKKERFSLILESASTNQTSMYLCASSTLTSASYNEQFFGPGTRLTVL.

This chain joins TRBV25-1 and TRBJ2-1; TRBD1 aligns across 11 bases. Germline V gene data show CDR1 as MGHDK and CDR2 as SYGVNS. V shed 4 bases and J 7 bases; nucleotides not matched to a gene: 6. CDR3 length: 15 residues. The CDR3 protein is CASSVGTGGLNEQFF. The CDR3 nucleotides read TGTGCCAGCAGTGTTGGGACAGGGGGGTTAAATGAGCAGTTCTTC.

This chain links TRBV15 with TRBJ2-7, with 9 nucleotides matching TRBD2. This CDR3 is built from 15 residues. Losses at the gene ends were 1 base for V and 6 bases for J; bases not matched to a gene: 7. The germline gives CDR1 LNHNV, CDR2 YYDKDF (reference sequence). The chain's CDR3 is CATSRGIAGDFEQYF. CDR3 in DNA: TGTGCCACCAGCAGAGGGATAGCGGGGGACTTCGAGCAGTACTTC. The full variable domain, with the rest looked up from reference TRBV15 and TRBJ2-7, is DAMVIQNPRYQVTQFGKPVTLSCSQTLNHNVMYWYQQKSSQAPKLLFHYYDKDFNNEADTPDNFQSRRPNTSFCFLDIRSPGLGDTAMYLCATSRGIAGDFEQYFGPGTRLTVT.

This chain connects TRBV10-3 to TRBJ2-7; 7 nucleotides match TRBD1. The V and J ends lost 5 bases and 2 bases, in that order; junction bases with no gene match: 9. CDR1 and CDR2 (germline): ENHRY, SYGVKD. The CDR3 spans 15 residues. In DNA form, the CDR3 reads TGTGCCATCAGTTTCTCCGGGACAGCAGCCTACGAGCAGTACTTC. It is translated as CAISFSGTAAYEQYF.

This chain links TRBV7-9 with TRBJ1-4; TRBD1 agrees at 8 bases. The V gene end was trimmed by 2 bases and the J gene end by 2 bases; junction bases not matched to a gene: 7. The V gene's germline CDR1 is SEHNR and CDR2 FQNEAQ (reference sequence). The CDR3 extends over 17 amino acids. The CDR3 reads CASSLSGQGRTNEKLFF. The DNA for the CDR3 is TGTGCCAGCAGCTTATCAGGACAGGGAAGGACTAATGAAAAACTGTTTTTT.

This clonotype was recorded at least ten times. The chain is built from TRBV29-1 and TRBJ2-1, with D possibly matching TRBD1 (6 bases). This CDR3 has 13 amino acids. Germline V CDR1 and CDR2: SQVTM, ANQGSEA. V was shortened by 6 bases and J by 0 bases, with 9 bases between the two germline ends. In nucleotides, the CDR3 is TGCAGCGTGCAGGGGAGCTCCTACAATGAGCAGTTCTTC. Translation: CSVQGSSYNEQFF.

A note on this clonotype: Mismatch with germline at one junction end may stem from a read error. The rearrangement links TRBV7-9 to TRBJ2-2, with a possible D match to TRBD2 (5 bases). CDR3 length: 16 residues. The V gene's germline CDR1 is SEHNR and CDR2 FQNEAQ (reference sequence). CDR3: CASSLYSGENTGKLFF. CDR3 DNA sequence: TGTGCCAGCAGCTTATACAGCGGTGAGAACACCGGGAAGCTGTTTTTT.

V usage is TRBV3-1 and J usage is TRBJ2-3, with 7 bases identical to TRBD2. CDR3 length equals 14 residues. CDR1 and CDR2 (germline): LGHDT, YNNKEL (reference sequence). V shed 8 bases and J 5 bases; nucleotides not matched to a gene: 10. The CDR3 sequence: CASAPSGVVDTQYF. The DNA of the CDR3 is TGTGCCAGCGCCCCCAGCGGGGTGGTAGATACGCAGTATTTT.

The gene calls are TRBV24-1 and TRBJ2-1; TRBD2 agrees at 10 bases. Germline CDR1 and CDR2: KGHDR and SFDVKD. V lost 1 base to trimming and J lost 6 bases; unmatched junction nucleotides: 8. The CDR3 is made up of 17 amino acids. Here the CDR3 reads CATSDFGLAGVGNEQFF. The CDR3 bases are TGTGCCACCAGTGATTTTGGCCTAGCGGGAGTCGGCAATGAGCAGTTCTTC.

The CDR3 reads CASSASGTEVEQFF. The CDR3 bases are TGTGCCAGCAGCGCCTCCGGGACAGAGGTTGAGCAGTTCTTC. This chain links TRBV9 with TRBJ2-1; 7 positions match TRBD1. Germline loops: CDR1 SGDLS, CDR2 YYNGEE. The junction had 9 bases not matched to a gene; V was cut back by 3 bases and J by 9 bases. The CDR3 consists of 14 residues.

This clonotype was observed many times. The V and J genes are TRBV20-1 and TRBJ1-6, with no clear D. The CDR3 totals 17 residues. Germline V CDR1 and CDR2: DFQATT, SNEGSKA (reference sequence). Trimming removed 3 bases at V and 0 bases at J, with 15 bases between. The CDR3 protein is CSASPIGSSSYNSPLHF. In DNA, the CDR3 is TGCAGTGCTAGTCCGATAGGCAGTTCCTCCTATAATTCACCCCTCCACTTT.

This clonotype turned up a few times. V and J are TRBV7-9 and TRBJ1-1; the D gene is possibly TRBD1 (6 bases). V lost 3 bases to trimming and J lost 5 bases, with 13 bases between them. Germline CDR1 is SEHNR and CDR2 is FQNEAQ (reference sequence). The CDR3 is 14 residues long. CDR3 amino acids: CASSLDSAATEAFF. The DNA of the CDR3 is TGTGCCAGCAGCTTGGACAGTGCTGCGACTGAAGCTTTCTTT.